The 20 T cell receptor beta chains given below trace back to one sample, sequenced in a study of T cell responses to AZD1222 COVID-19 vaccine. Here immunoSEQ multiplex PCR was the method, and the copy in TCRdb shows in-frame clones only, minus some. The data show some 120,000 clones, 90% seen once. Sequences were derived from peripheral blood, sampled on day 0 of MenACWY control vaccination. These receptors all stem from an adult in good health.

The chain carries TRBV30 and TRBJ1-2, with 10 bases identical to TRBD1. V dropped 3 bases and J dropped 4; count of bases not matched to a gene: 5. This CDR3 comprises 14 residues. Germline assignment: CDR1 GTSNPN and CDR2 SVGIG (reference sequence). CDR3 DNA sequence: TGTGCCTGGAGGTACGGACAGGGGGGCTATGGCTACACCTTC. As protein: CAWRYGQGGYGYTF.

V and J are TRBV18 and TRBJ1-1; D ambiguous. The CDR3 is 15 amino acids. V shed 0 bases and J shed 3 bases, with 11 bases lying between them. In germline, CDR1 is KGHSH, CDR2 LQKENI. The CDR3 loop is CASSPPSGVDTEAFF. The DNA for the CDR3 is TGTGCCAGCTCACCACCATCTGGGGTTGACACTGAAGCTTTCTTT.

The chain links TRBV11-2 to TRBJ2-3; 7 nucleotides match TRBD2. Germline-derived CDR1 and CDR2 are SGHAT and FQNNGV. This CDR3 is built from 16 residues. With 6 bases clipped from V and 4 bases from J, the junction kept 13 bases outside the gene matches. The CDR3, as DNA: TGTGCCAGCAGTCCAACCGGGGGGAAAAGGTCAGATACGCAGTATTTT. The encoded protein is CASSPTGGKRSDTQYF. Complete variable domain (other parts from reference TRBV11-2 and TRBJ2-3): EAGVAQSPRYKIIEKRQSVAFWCNPISGHATLYWYQQILGQGPKLLIQFQNNGVVDDSQLPKDRFSAERLKGVDSTLKIQPAKLEDSAVYLCASSPTGGKRSDTQYFGPGTRLTVL.

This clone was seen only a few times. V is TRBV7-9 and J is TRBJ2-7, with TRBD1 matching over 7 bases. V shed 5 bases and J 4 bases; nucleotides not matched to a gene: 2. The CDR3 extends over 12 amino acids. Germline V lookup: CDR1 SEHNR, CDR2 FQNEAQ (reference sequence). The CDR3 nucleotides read TGTGCCAGCAGCATGACAGGGTACGAGCAGTACGTC. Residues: CASSMTGYEQYV.

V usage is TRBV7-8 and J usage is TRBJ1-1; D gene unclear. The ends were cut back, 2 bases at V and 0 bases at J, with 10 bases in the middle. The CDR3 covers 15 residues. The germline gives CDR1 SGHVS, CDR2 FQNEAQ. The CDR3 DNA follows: TGTGCCAGCAGCTTATTAGGCCACATGAACACTGAAGCTTTCTTT. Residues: CASSLLGHMNTEAFF.

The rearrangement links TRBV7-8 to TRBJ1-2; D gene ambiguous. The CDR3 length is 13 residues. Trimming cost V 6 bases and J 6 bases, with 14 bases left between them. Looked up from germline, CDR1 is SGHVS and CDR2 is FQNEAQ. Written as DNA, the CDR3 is TGTGCCAGCAGGGACCTACTTCGAGATGGCTACACCTTC. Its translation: CASRDLLRDGYTF.

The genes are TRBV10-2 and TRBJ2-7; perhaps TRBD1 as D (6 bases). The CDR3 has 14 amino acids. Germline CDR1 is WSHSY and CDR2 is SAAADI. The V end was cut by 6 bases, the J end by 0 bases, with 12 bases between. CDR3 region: CASRGQQSSYEQYV. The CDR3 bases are TGCGCCAGCAGAGGACAGCAGAGCTCCTACGAGCAGTACGTC.

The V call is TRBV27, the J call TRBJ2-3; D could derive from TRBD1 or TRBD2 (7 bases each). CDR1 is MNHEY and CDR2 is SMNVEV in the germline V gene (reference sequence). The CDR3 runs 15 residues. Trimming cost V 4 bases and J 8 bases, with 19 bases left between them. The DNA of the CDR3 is TGTGCCAGCAGTTCTGCAGGGGGGGTGAGGGGTACGCAGTATTTT. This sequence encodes CASSSAGGVRGTQYF.

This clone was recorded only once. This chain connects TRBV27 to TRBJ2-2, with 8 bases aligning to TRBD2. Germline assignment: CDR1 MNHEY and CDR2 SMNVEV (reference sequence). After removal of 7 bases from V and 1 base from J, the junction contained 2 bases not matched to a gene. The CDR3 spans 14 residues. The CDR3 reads CASNLAGNTGELFF. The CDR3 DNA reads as TGTGCCAGCAATCTAGCGGGGAACACCGGGGAGCTGTTTTTT.

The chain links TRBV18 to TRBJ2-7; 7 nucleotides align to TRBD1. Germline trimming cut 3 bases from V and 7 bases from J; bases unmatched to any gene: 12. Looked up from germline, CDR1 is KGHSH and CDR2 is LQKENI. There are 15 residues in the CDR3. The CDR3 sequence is CASSPQQGSSGEQYF. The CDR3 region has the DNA TGTGCCAGCTCACCCCAACAGGGGAGTTCTGGTGAGCAGTACTTC.

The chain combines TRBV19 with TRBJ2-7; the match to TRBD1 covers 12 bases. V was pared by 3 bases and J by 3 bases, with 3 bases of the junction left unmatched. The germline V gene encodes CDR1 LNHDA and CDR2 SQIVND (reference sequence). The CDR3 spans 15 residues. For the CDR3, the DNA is TGTGCCAGTAGTATCCGGGACAGGGGGCACTACGAGCAGTACTTC. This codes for CASSIRDRGHYEQYF. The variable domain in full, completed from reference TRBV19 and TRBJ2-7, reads DGGITQSPKYLFRKEGQNVTLSCEQNLNHDAMYWYRQDPGQGLRLIYYSQIVNDFQKGDIAEGYSVSREKKESFPLTVTSAQKNPTAFYLCASSIRDRGHYEQYFGPGTRLTVT.

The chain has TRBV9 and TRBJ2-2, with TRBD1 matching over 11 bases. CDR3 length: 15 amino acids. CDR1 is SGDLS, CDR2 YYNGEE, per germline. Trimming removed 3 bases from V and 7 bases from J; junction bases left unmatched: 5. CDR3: CASSGRDRGVGELFF. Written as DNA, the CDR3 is TGTGCCAGCAGCGGCCGGGACAGGGGGGTCGGGGAGCTGTTTTTT.

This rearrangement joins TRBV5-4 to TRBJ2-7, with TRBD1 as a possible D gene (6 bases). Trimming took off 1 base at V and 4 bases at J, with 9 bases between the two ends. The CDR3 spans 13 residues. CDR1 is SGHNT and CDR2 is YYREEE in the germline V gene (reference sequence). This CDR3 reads CASSLLQGYEQYF. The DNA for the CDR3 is TGTGCCAGCAGCTTGTTACAGGGATACGAGCAGTACTTC.

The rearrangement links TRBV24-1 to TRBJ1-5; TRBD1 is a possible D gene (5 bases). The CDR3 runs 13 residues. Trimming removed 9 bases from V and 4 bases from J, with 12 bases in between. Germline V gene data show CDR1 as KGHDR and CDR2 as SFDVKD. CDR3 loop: CATQDSPNQPQHF. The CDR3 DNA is TGTGCCACCCAAGACAGCCCAAATCAGCCCCAGCATTTT.

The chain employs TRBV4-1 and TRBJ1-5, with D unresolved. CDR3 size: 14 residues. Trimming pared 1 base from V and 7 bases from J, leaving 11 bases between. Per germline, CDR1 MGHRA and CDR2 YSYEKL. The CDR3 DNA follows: TGCGCCAGCAGCCAAGGGGGTGGCGGCCAGCCCCAGCATTTT. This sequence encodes CASSQGGGGQPQHF.

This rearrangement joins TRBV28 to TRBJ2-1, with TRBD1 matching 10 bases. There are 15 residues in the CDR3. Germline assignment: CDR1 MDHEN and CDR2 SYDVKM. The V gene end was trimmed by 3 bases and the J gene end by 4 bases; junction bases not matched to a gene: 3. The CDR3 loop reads CASSFGTGVYNEQFF. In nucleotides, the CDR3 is TGTGCCAGCAGTTTCGGGACAGGGGTTTACAATGAGCAGTTCTTC. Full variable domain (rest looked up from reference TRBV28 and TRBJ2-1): DVKVTQSSRYLVKRTGEKVFLECVQDMDHENMFWYRQDPGLGLRLIYFSYDVKMKEKGDIPEGYSVSREKKERFSLILESASTNQTSMYLCASSFGTGVYNEQFFGPGTRLTVL.

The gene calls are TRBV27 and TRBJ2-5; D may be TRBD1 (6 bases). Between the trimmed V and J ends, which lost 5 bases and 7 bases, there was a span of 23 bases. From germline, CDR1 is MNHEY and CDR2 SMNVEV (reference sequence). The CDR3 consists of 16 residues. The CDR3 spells CASSNTQGWKRGTQYF. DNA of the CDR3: TGTGCCAGCAGTAATACACAGGGATGGAAGAGGGGGACCCAGTACTTC.

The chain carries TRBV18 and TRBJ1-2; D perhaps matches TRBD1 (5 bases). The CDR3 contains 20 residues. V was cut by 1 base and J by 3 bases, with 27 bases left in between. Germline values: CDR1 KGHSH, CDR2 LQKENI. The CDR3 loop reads CASSPRGNQFQGGHHYGYTF. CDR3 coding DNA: TGTGCCAGCTCACCACGGGGGAATCAGTTTCAGGGTGGCCATCACTATGGCTACACCTTC. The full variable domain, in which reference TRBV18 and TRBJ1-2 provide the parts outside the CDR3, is NAGVMQNPRHLVRRRGQEARLRCSPMKGHSHVYWYRQLPEEGLKFMVYLQKENIIDESGMPKERFSAEFPKEGPSILRIQQVVRGDSAAYFCASSPRGNQFQGGHHYGYTFGSGTRLTVV.

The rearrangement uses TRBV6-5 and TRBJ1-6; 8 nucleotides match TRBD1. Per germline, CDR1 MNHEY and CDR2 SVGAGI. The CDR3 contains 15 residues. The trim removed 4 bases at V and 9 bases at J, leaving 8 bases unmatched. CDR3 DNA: TGTGCCAGCAGTTCCAGGGGGCTAATCTTTTCACCCCTCCACTTT. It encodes CASSSRGLIFSPLHF.

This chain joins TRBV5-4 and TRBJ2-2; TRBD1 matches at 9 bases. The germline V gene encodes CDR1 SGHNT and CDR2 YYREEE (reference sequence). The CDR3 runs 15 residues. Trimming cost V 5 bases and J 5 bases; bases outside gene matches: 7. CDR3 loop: CASSHGTGTTGELFF. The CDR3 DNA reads TGTGCCAGCAGTCACGGGACAGGGACGACCGGGGAGCTGTTTTTT.